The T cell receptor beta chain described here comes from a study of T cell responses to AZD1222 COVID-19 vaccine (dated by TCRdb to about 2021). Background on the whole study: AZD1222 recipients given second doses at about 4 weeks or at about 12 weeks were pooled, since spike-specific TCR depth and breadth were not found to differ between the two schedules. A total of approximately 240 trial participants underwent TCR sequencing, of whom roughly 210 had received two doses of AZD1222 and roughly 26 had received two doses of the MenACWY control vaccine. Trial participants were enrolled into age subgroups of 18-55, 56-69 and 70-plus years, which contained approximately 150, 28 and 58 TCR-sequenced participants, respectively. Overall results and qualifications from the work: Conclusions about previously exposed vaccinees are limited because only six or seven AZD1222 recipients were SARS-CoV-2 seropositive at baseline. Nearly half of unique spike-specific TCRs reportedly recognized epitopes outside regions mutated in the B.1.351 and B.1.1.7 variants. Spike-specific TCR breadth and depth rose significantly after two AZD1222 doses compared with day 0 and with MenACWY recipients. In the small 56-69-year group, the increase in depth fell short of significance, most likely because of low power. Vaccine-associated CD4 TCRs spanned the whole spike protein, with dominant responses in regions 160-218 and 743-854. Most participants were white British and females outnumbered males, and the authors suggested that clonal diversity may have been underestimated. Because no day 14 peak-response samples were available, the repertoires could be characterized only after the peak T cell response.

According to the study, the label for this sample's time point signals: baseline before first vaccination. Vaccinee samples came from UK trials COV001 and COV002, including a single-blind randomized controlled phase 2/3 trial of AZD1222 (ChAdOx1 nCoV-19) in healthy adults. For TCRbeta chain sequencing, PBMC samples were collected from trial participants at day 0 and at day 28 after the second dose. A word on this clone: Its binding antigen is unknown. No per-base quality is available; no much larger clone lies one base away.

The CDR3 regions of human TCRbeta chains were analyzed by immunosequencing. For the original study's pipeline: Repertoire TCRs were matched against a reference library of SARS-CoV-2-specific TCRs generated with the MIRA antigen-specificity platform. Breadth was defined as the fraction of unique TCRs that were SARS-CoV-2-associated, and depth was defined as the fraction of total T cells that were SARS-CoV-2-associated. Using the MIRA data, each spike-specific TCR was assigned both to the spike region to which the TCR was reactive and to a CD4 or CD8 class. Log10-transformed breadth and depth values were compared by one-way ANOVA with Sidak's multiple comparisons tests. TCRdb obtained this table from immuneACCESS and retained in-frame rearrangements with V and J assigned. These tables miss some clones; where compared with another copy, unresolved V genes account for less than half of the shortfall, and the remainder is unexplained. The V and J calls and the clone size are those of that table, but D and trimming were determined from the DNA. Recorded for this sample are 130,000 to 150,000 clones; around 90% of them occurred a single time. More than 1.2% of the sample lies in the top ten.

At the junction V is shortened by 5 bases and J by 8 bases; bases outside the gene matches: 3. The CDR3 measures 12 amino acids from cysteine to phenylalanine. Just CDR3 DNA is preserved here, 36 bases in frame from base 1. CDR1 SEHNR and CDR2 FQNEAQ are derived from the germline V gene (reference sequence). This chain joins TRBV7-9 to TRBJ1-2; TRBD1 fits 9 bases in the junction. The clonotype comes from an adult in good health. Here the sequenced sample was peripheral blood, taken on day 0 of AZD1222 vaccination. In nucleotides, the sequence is TGTGCCAGCAGCCCCGGACAGGGGGGCTACACCTTC. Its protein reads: CASSPGQGGYTF.